Described below is a single T cell receptor (beta chain) sequence and its context. This entry comes from a study of blood T cell repertoires in COVID-19. As for the study in general: Samples of COVID-19 (acute and convalescent) were obtained from the United States, Italy and Spain. The analysed material was cDNA or gDNA that came from T cells, B-cell-depleted T cells, or PBMCs.

Original processing notes: Estimation of nucleated cell counts was performed using reference gene primer amplification. Profiled with immunoSEQ multiplex PCR; TCRdb holds only in-frame clones, not every one. V and J calls plus clone size are reproduced from that table; the DNA served to infer D and trimming. The sample yields more than 95,000 clones, approximately 80% seen once. The length of the CDR3 is 15 residues. The germline V gene encodes CDR1 SGHRS and CDR2 YFSETQ. The germline V and J ends were trimmed by 1 base and 5 bases, with 15 bases remaining between them. The chain couples TRBV5-1 to TRBJ2-5, with D possibly being TRBD2 (6 bases). Sequencing was carried out using peripheral blood. This clonotype was obtained from a man aged 40-55 years with active or convalescent COVID-19. In DNA, the CDR3 is TGCGCCAGCAGCTTGCTCACGGGAGACGGGGAGACCCAGTACTTC. This gives the protein CASSLLTGDGETQYF.